Listed here are 25 T cell receptor beta chains from one sample, sequenced in a study of blood T cells in healthy people across ages. Combining a sample-barcoded 5' primer with a J-beta primer mix, a second PCR ran for roughly 7 to 11 cycles. MiXCR, run by TCRdb on the 5' RACE reads, gives a single entry per CDR3 protein. The sample includes about 620,000 distinct CDR3 sequences, 40% to 65% of them seen just once. The sequenced sample consisted of blood. The receptors were sampled from an elderly woman in good health.

V and J are TRBV6-5 and TRBJ2-1, with TRBD1 identical over 7 bases. Germline CDR1 reads MNHEY; CDR2 reads SVGAGI. This CDR3 contains 16 residues. The V segment lost 6 bases and the J segment 0 bases; nucleotides outside the gene matches: 8. CDR3 nucleotides: TGTGCCAGCAGCAGTCAGGGGGTAAACTCCTACAATGAGCAGTTCTTC. Encoded protein: CASSSQGVNSYNEQFF.

The rearrangement joins TRBV14 to TRBJ2-4, with TRBD1 matching over 10 bases. The end of the DNA is better explained by TRBJ2-7, so the J call may be wrong. The germline gives CDR1 SGHDN, CDR2 FVKESK. CDR3 length: 13 amino acids. The CDR3 region is CASNGTGVYEQYF. Here the CDR3 DNA reads TGTGCCAGCAACGGGACAGGGGTCTACGAGCAGTACTTC.

This clonotype was found many times. The V and J genes are TRBV7-9 and TRBJ2-5; no clear D. V was pared by 3 bases and J by 4 bases, with 9 bases between. This CDR3 has 13 amino acids. The germline V gene encodes CDR1 SEHNR and CDR2 FQNEAQ (reference sequence). The CDR3 is CASSFGVLETQYF. CDR3 in DNA: TGTGCCAGCAGCTTTGGGGTATTAGAGACCCAGTACTTC. Looking up the rest from reference TRBV7-9 and TRBJ2-5 gives the full variable domain: DTGVSQNPRHKITKRGQNVTFRCDPISEHNRLYWYRQTLGQGPEFLTYFQNEAQLEKSRLLSDRFSAERPKGSFSTLEIQRTEQGDSAMYLCASSFGVLETQYFGPGTRLLVL.

The CDR3 here is CASSFPTEGGRNEQYF. The CDR3 DNA reads TGTGCCAGCAGTTTTCCCACCGAGGGGGGACGAAATGAGCAGTACTTC. The chain joins TRBV28 to TRBJ2-7; the D gene could be TRBD1 or TRBD2 (6 bases each). V gave up 3 bases and J gave up 7 bases, with 22 bases separating them. The length of the CDR3 is 16 residues. The germline V gene encodes CDR1 MDHEN and CDR2 SYDVKM.

This sequence joins TRBV6-6 and TRBJ1-4, with TRBD1 as a possible D gene (6 bases). The CDR3 length is 13 residues. V was trimmed by 5 bases and J by 5 bases, leaving 9 bases between them. Germline V gene sequence: CDR1 MNHNY, CDR2 SVGAGI (reference sequence). The CDR3 region is CASSRQANEKLFF. In DNA, the CDR3 is TGTGCCAGCAGTCGACAGGCCAATGAAAAACTGTTTTTT.

This clonotype was seen a handful of times. A much larger clone is a single base away; this may be a read error. J is TRBJ2-5 and V is TRBV29-1, with TRBD1 matching 7 bases. Germline values: CDR1 SQVTM, CDR2 ANQGSEA. This CDR3 contains 12 residues. The V gene end was trimmed by 5 bases and the J gene end by 11 bases; junction bases not matched to a gene: 11. CDR3 sequence reads: CSVRQGPSEQYF. The CDR3, as DNA: TGCAGCGTTAGACAGGGTCCAAGTGAGCAGTACTTC. The full variable domain, completed using reference TRBV29-1 and TRBJ2-5, is SAVISQKPSRDICQRGTSLTIQCQVDSQVTMMFWYRQQPGQSLTLIATANQGSEATYESGFVIDKFPISRPNLTFSTLTVSNMSPEDSSIYLCSVRQGPSEQYFGPGTRLLVL.

This clonotype was detected many times. The chain has TRBV11-2 and TRBJ2-1, with a tentative D call TRBD2 (5 bases). V lost 3 bases to trimming and J lost 0 bases, with 9 bases between them. The CDR3 is 15 amino acids. Per the germline V gene, CDR1 is SGHAT and CDR2 is FQNNGV. CDR3 bases: TGTGCCAGCAGCTTGCGCCGGGACTCCTACAATGAGCAGTTCTTC. Its translation is CASSLRRDSYNEQFF.

With regard to this clonotype: This may be a read error, as it is one base from a much larger clone. For the CDR3, the DNA is TGTGCCAGCAGTTTAGCTTACAGGGGGCGGGAGGCCCAGTACTTC. Protein product: CASSLAYRGREAQYF. The chain recombines TRBV12-3 or TRBV12-4 with TRBJ2-7, with D possibly matching TRBD1 (9 bases). Trimming pared 0 bases from V and 10 bases from J, leaving 19 bases between. The CDR3 is 15 residues long.

The gene calls are TRBV6-5 and TRBJ2-1, with D unresolved. This CDR3 has 16 amino acids. V lost 0 bases, J lost 6 bases, and 15 bases lay in between. From germline, CDR1 is MNHEY and CDR2 SVGAGI. For the CDR3, the DNA is TGTGCCAGCAGTTACTCCCCACGTGGGTCCCCCAATGAGCAGTTCTTC. The encoded protein is CASSYSPRGSPNEQFF.

The V and J genes are TRBV11-3 and TRBJ2-5; D uncertain. This CDR3 has 15 amino acids. In germline, CDR1 is SGHNT, CDR2 YENEEA. V dropped 1 base and J dropped 1 base, with 10 bases sitting between them. The CDR3 spells CASSLGVDSQETQYF. CDR3 sequence (DNA): TGTGCCAGCAGCTTAGGGGTAGATTCCCAAGAGACCCAGTACTTC.

This sequence joins TRBV3-1 and TRBJ2-2, with a possible D match to TRBD2 (5 bases). Looked up from germline, CDR1 is LGHDT and CDR2 is YNNKEL (reference sequence). This CDR3 region has 13 residues. Trimming took 5 bases from V and 5 from J, leaving 9 bases between them. CDR3 DNA: TGTGCCAGCAGCGCTCTAGCAACCGGGGAGCTGTTTTTT. As protein: CASSALATGELFF.

This clonotype was picked up one time. A much larger clone is a single base away; this may be a read error. The genes are TRBV6-6 and TRBJ2-3, with no clear D. The germline V gene has CDR1 MNHNY and CDR2 SVGAGI (reference sequence). There are 12 residues in the CDR3. This chain's CDR3 is CASSYPTYTRYF. CDR3 sequence (DNA): TGTGCCAGCAGTTACCCCACATATACGCGGTATTTT.

This clonotype occurred a few times. The chain uses TRBV5-1 and TRBJ2-3; D tentatively reads TRBD1 or TRBD2 (6 bases each). Looked up from germline, CDR1 is SGHRS and CDR2 is YFSETQ. The CDR3 has 13 residues. V shed 8 bases and J shed 4 bases, with 14 bases lying between them. CDR3 sequence: CASNEEGADTQYF. The DNA of the CDR3 is TGCGCCAGTAACGAGGAGGGGGCAGATACGCAGTATTTT.

This clonotype has a handful of counts. The rearrangement uses TRBV4-2 and TRBJ2-7, with a possible D match to TRBD2 (7 bases). This CDR3 comprises 15 residues. Per the germline V gene, CDR1 is LGHNA and CDR2 is YNFKEQ. V gave up 4 bases and J gave up 2 bases, with 15 bases separating them. CDR3 region: CASSRRGAFAYEQYF. DNA of the CDR3: TGTGCCAGCAGCCGCCGGGGGGCCTTTGCCTACGAGCAGTACTTC.

This chain joins TRBV20-1 and TRBJ2-5; TRBD2 might be the D (6 bases). CDR1 is DFQATT and CDR2 is SNEGSKA in the germline V gene (reference sequence). Deletions cut 0 bases from V and 11 bases from J, with 25 bases between. CDR3 length: 16 amino acids. The CDR3, as DNA: TGCAGTGCTAGAGATTTCGGCGGGAAAAGAGGCAATGAGCAGTACTTC. Protein: CSARDFGGKRGNEQYF.

Of note for this clonotype: This may be a read error, as it is one base from a much larger clone. This chain links TRBV11-2 with TRBJ2-3; 8 bases agree with TRBD2. This CDR3 contains 15 residues. CDR1 is SGHAT and CDR2 is FQNNGV in the germline V gene. As DNA, the CDR3 is TGTGCCAGCAGCTCGCGGGAGGAGGGCACAGATACGCGGTATTTT. This sequence encodes CASSSREEGTDTRYF.

This clonotype has a handful of counts. This sequence joins TRBV28 and TRBJ1-2; D call uncertain. Germline loops: CDR1 MDHEN, CDR2 SYDVKM. Between the trimmed V and J ends, which lost 6 bases and 4 bases, there was a span of 12 bases. The CDR3 has 13 amino acids. The CDR3 nucleotides read TGTGCCAGCAGCCCCGGACCGCGCTATGGCTACACCTTC. This translates into CASSPGPRYGYTF.

The V and J genes are TRBV10-3 and TRBJ1-1; no firm D call. This CDR3 has 13 amino acids. Deletions cut 2 bases from V and 2 bases from J, with 6 bases between. Germline-derived CDR1 and CDR2 are ENHRY and SYGVKD. The CDR3 here is CAISETGNTEAFF. The CDR3 DNA sequence: TGTGCCATCAGTGAGACGGGAAACACTGAAGCTTTCTTT.

The rearrangement joins TRBV20-1 to TRBJ1-2, with D perhaps TRBD1 (5 bases). CDR1 and CDR2 from the germline V gene are DFQATT and SNEGSKA (reference sequence). The CDR3 covers 13 residues. Trimming shortened V by 2 bases and J by 7 bases, and 14 bases separated the two germline ends. The CDR3 loop reads CSARRGTESGYTF. DNA of the CDR3: TGCAGTGCTAGAAGGGGAACAGAAAGTGGCTACACCTTC.

The chain recombines TRBV12-3 or TRBV12-4 with TRBJ2-1, with 9 positions matching TRBD2. The J call may be faulty, since TRBJ2-7 better matches the DNA end. The CDR3 sequence is 18 residues long. The CDR3 region has the DNA TGTGCCAGCAGCCCGGGGACGGGTAGCGGGGGCTCCTACAATGAGCAGTACTTC. Translated, it gives CASSPGTGSGGSYNEQYF.

A remark on this clonotype: A much larger clone lies a single base off, so this may be a read error. J is TRBJ2-1 and V is TRBV5-1; TRBD1 is a possible D gene (5 bases). V lost 0 bases and J lost 0, with 19 bases in between. CDR3 length equals 19 residues. Looked up from germline, CDR1 is SGHRS and CDR2 is YFSETQ. CDR3: CASSLGLGVIVSSYNEQFF. CDR3 nucleotide sequence: TGCGCCAGCAGCTTGGGGTTAGGGGTGATTGTAAGCTCCTACAATGAGCAGTTCTTC. Complete variable domain (other parts from reference TRBV5-1 and TRBJ2-1): KAGVTQTPRYLIKTRGQQVTLSCSPISGHRSVSWYQQTPGQGLQFLFEYFSETQRNKGNFPGRFSGRQFSNSRSEMNVSTLELGDSALYLCASSLGLGVIVSSYNEQFFGPGTRLTVL.

The rearrangement links TRBV6-7 to TRBJ2-3, with D unresolved. TRBV6-7 is noted as an ORF with a role that remains uncertain. The length of the CDR3 is 16 residues. Trimming left V 0 bases short and J 5 bases short, with 15 bases between. The CDR3 region is CASSYSKLFWLDTQYF. As DNA, the CDR3 is TGTGCCAGCAGTTACTCGAAACTTTTCTGGCTAGATACGCAGTATTTT.

About this clonotype itself: A read error may explain this, as a much larger clone is one base away. The chain carries TRBV29-1 and TRBJ2-1; 8 bases match TRBD2. The V gene's germline CDR1 is SQVTM and CDR2 ANQGSEA. V shed 6 bases and J 2 bases; nucleotides not matched to a gene: 18. The CDR3 contains 18 residues. CDR3 bases: TGCAGCGTCACCCGTAAGAACATAGCGGGGAAAGCCTACAATGAGCAGTTCTTC. Amino acids: CSVTRKNIAGKAYNEQFF.

The genes are TRBV7-6 and TRBJ2-1; tentative D call: TRBD2 (6 bases). This CDR3 is built from 14 residues. CDR1 and CDR2 from the germline V gene are SGHVS and FNYEAQ. Trimming took off 5 bases at V and 9 bases at J, with 17 bases between the two ends. The CDR3 coding sequence is TGTGCCAGCAGCGTGGCGCAGACTAGGACTGAGCAGTTCTTC. It specifies CASSVAQTRTEQFF.

This clonotype has at least ten counts. J is TRBJ2-1 and V is TRBV27, with D possibly TRBD1 on 7 matching bases. The germline gives CDR1 MNHEY, CDR2 SMNVEV (reference sequence). The CDR3 covers 13 residues. With 5 bases removed from V and 10 bases from J, the gap between germline ends came to 15 bases. The CDR3 sequence: CASSVQGGLEQFF. The CDR3 nucleotides are TGTGCCAGCAGTGTCCAGGGGGGCCTAGAGCAGTTCTTC.